This T cell receptor beta chain was found in a study of shared clonotypes between healthy human individuals. Study results and limitations: The low donor count limited represented genetic and exposure-history diversity.

Germline V gives CDR1 LNHNV, CDR2 YYDKDF (reference sequence). V lost 1 base and J lost 1; bases outside the gene matches: 6. The CDR3 covers 18 residues. Remarks on this clone: Its specificity is not known.

Data came from immunoSEQ multiplex PCR; TCRdb stores just in-frame clones and leaves some out. The sample includes 400,000 to 600,000 clones, 75% to 80% of them seen just once. Sequencing was done on a sample of PBMCs. The receptor was derived from a woman between 40 and 50 years old in good health. Some clones in this sample may be carry-over from other donors' samples. The chain uses TRBV15 and TRBJ2-1; 11 bases line up with TRBD2. The CDR3 DNA reads TGTGCCACCAGCAGAGTTGGTAGCGGGAGGGCATCCTACAATGAGCAGTTCTTC. Its protein product is CATSRVGSGRASYNEQFF.